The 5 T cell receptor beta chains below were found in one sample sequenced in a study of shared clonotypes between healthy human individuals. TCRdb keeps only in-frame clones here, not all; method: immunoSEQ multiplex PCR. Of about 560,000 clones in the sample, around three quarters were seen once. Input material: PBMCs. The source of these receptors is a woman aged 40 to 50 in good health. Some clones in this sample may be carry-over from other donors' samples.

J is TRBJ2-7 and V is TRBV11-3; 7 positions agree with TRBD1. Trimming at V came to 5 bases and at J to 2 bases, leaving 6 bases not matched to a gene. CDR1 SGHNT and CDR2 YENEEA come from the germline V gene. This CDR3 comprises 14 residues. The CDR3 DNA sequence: TGTGCCAGCAGCCTACGACAGGGACCCTACGAGCAGTACTTC. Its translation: CASSLRQGPYEQYF.

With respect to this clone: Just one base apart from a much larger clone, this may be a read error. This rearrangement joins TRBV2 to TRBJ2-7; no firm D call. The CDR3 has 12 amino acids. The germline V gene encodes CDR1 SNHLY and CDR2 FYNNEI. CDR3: CASSELPYEQCF. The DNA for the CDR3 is TGTGCCAGCAGTGAGTTGCCCTACGAGCAGTGCTTC.

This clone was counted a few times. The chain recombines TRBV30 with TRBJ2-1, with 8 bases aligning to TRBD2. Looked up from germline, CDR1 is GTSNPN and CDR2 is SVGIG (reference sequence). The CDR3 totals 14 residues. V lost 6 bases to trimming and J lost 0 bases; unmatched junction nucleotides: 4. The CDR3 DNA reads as TGTGCCTGCCAGAGCGGGGGCTCCTACAATGAGCAGTTCTTC. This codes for CACQSGGSYNEQFF.

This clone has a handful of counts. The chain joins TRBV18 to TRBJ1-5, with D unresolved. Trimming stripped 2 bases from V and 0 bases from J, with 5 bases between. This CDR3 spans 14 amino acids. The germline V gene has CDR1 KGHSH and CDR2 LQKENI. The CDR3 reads CASSPNPSNQPQHF. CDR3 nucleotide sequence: TGTGCCAGCTCACCAAATCCTAGCAATCAGCCCCAGCATTTT. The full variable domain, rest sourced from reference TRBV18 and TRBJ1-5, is NAGVMQNPRHLVRRRGQEARLRCSPMKGHSHVYWYRQLPEEGLKFMVYLQKENIIDESGMPKERFSAEFPKEGPSILRIQQVVRGDSAAYFCASSPNPSNQPQHFGDGTRLSIL.

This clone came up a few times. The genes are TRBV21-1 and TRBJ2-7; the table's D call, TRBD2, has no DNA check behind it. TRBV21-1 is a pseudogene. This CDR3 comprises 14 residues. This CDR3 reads CASIPTSDSYEQYF. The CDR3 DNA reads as TGTGCCAGCATCCCGACTAGCGACTCCTACGAGCAGTACTTC.